The rows below give T cell receptor beta chains drawn from one sample of a study of blood T cell repertoires in COVID-19. Here immunoSEQ multiplex PCR was the method, and the copy in TCRdb shows in-frame clones only, minus some. In the table there are 35,000 to 50,000 clones, 80% to 90% of which are singletons. Sequencing was performed on peripheral blood. These receptors came from a man aged 55-75 years with active COVID-19. Both conserved end residues are part of each CDR3. Fields, in order: clone size, V gene, J gene, D gene, CDR3 protein, CDR3 DNA. D genes are given only for firm matches. Clone sizes are given selectively: once, few, many, or a class where the clone is expanded.

size: NA
V: TRBV7-3
J: TRBJ2-7
D: TRBD1
CDR3: CASSSTGGRDEQYF
DNA: TGTGCCAGCAGCTCGACAGGGGGGCGGGACGAGCAGTACTTC

size: NA
V: TRBV7-2
J: TRBJ2-7
D: TRBD1
CDR3: CASSMNRGSFEQYF
DNA: TGTGCCAGCAGCATGAACAGGGGGAGCTTCGAGCAGTACTTC

size: NA
V: TRBV6-5
J: TRBJ1-5
D: NA
CDR3: CASQDMGGQPQHF
DNA: TGTGCCAGCCAGGACATGGGGGGACAGCCCCAGCATTTT

size: few
V: TRBV10-1
J: TRBJ1-6
D: NA
CDR3: CASSETGFGSPLHF
DNA: TGCGCCAGCAGTGAAACGGGTTTTGGGTCACCCCTCCACTTT

size: NA
V: TRBV10-1
J: TRBJ2-1
D: NA
CDR3: CASSVDPLGEQFF
DNA: TGCGCCAGCAGTGTAGACCCCCTAGGTGAGCAGTTCTTC

size: NA
V: TRBV29-1
J: TRBJ2-7
D: TRBD1
CDR3: CSVGQGARYEQYF
DNA: TGCAGCGTCGGACAGGGGGCTAGGTACGAGCAGTACTTC

size: NA
V: TRBV3-1/TRBV3-2
J: TRBJ2-5
D: TRBD2
CDR3: CASSQGLAGGPGETQYF
DNA: TGTGCCAGCAGCCAGGGACTAGCGGGAGGGCCGGGGGAGACCCAGTACTTC

size: NA
V: TRBV7-2
J: TRBJ2-1
D: NA
CDR3: CASTPGPTDNEQFF
DNA: TGTGCCAGCACCCCTGGGCCAACCGACAATGAGCAGTTCTTC

size: NA
V: TRBV28
J: TRBJ2-2
D: TRBD2
CDR3: CAGEGNTGELFF
DNA: TGTGCAGGGGAGGGGAACACCGGGGAGCTGTTTTTT

size: NA
V: TRBV5-1
J: TRBJ2-7
D: NA
CDR3: CASSSDGSSYEQYF
DNA: TGCGCCAGCAGCTCGGACGGGAGCTCCTACGAGCAGTACTTC

size: NA
V: TRBV7-2
J: TRBJ2-2
D: TRBD2
CDR3: CASSPTSGRAETGELFF
DNA: TGTGCCAGCAGCCCAACTAGCGGGAGGGCCGAGACCGGGGAGCTGTTTTTT

size: NA
V: TRBV6-6
J: TRBJ2-7
D: TRBD2
CDR3: CASSLGTSGRKRAHEQYF
DNA: TGTGCCAGCAGTCTAGGGACTAGCGGGAGAAAAAGGGCCCACGAGCAGTACTTC

size: NA
V: TRBV10-1
J: TRBJ2-1
D: TRBD1
CDR3: CASSGQGSSYNEQFF
DNA: TGCGCCAGCAGTGGACAGGGGAGCTCCTACAATGAGCAGTTCTTC

size: NA
V: TRBV3-1/TRBV3-2
J: TRBJ2-3
D: TRBD2
CDR3: CASSPKTSGSTDTQYF
DNA: TGTGCCAGCAGCCCGAAGACTAGCGGGAGCACAGATACGCAGTATTTT

size: NA
V: TRBV6-5
J: TRBJ1-2
D: NA
CDR3: CASTLTGINYGYTF
DNA: TGTGCCAGCACCTTAACAGGGATTAACTATGGCTACACCTTC

size: NA
V: TRBV18
J: TRBJ1-3
D: NA
CDR3: CASSPPGQGNTIYF
DNA: TGTGCCAGCTCACCACCGGGGCAGGGAAACACCATATATTTT

size: few
V: TRBV11-2
J: TRBJ2-2
D: TRBD2
CDR3: CASSSLVTSGSTTGELFF
DNA: TGTGCCAGCAGCTCCTTGGTGACTAGCGGGAGTACTACCGGGGAGCTGTTTTTT

size: NA
V: TRBV10-1
J: TRBJ1-5
D: NA
CDR3: CASSETGNQPQHF
DNA: TGCGCCAGCAGTGAGACAGGGAATCAGCCCCAGCATTTT

size: few
V: TRBV25-1
J: TRBJ1-2
D: NA
CDR3: CASSDGVSGYTF
DNA: TGTGCCAGCAGTGACGGTGTGTCTGGCTACACCTTC

size: NA
V: TRBV7-9
J: TRBJ1-1
D: NA
CDR3: CASSLGSGPNTEAFF
DNA: TGTGCCAGCAGCTTAGGCTCAGGGCCCAACACTGAAGCTTTCTTT

size: NA
V: TRBV5-1
J: TRBJ2-3
D: TRBD1
CDR3: CASSVRDRGADTQYF
DNA: TGCGCCAGCAGCGTCCGGGACAGGGGCGCAGATACGCAGTATTTT

size: NA
V: TRBV7-9
J: TRBJ2-7
D: TRBD2
CDR3: CASSLDASGTPYEQYF
DNA: TGTGCCAGCAGCTTAGACGCTAGCGGGACCCCGTACGAGCAGTACTTC

size: NA
V: TRBV7-9
J: TRBJ2-3
D: NA
CDR3: CASSPDYRRDTQYF
DNA: TGTGCCAGCAGCCCAGACTATCGTAGGGATACGCAGTATTTT

size: NA
V: TRBV19
J: TRBJ1-2
D: TRBD1
CDR3: CASSIRDRERHGYTF
DNA: TGTGCCAGTAGTATCAGGGACAGGGAGCGGCATGGCTACACCTTC

size: NA
V: TRBV12-5
J: TRBJ2-7
D: NA
CDR3: CASGLGPQDEQYF
DNA: TGTGCTAGTGGTTTAGGCCCCCAGGACGAGCAGTACTTC

size: NA
V: TRBV27
J: TRBJ2-7
D: TRBD2
CDR3: CASSPSRGEGLGYEQYF
DNA: TGTGCCAGCAGTCCCTCTCGCGGGGAGGGCCTCGGGTACGAGCAGTACTTC

size: NA
V: TRBV7-8
J: TRBJ2-1
D: TRBD1
CDR3: CASSSTGAYNEQFF
DNA: TGTGCCAGCAGCTCAACAGGGGCCTACAATGAGCAGTTCTTC

size: NA
V: TRBV10-1
J: TRBJ1-4
D: TRBD1
CDR3: CASSEGTGKGNEKLFF
DNA: TGCGCCAGCAGTGAAGGGACAGGGAAAGGGAATGAAAAACTGTTTTTT

size: NA
V: TRBV3-1/TRBV3-2
J: TRBJ1-1
D: NA
CDR3: CASSQDRGGNTEAFF
DNA: TGTGCCAGCAGCCAAGATCGGGGGGGGAACACTGAAGCTTTCTTT

size: NA
V: TRBV25-1
J: TRBJ2-4
D: TRBD1
CDR3: CASSEYKGQLNIQYF
DNA: TGTGCCAGCAGTGAATATAAGGGACAGCTAAACATTCAGTACTTC

size: NA
V: TRBV2
J: TRBJ2-7
D: NA
CDR3: CASSLLRVDYEQYF
DNA: TGTGCCAGCAGTCTATTGCGGGTAGACTACGAGCAGTACTTC

size: NA
V: TRBV29-1
J: TRBJ2-1
D: TRBD1
CDR3: CSFQTGIDEQFF
DNA: TGCAGCTTCCAGACAGGGATAGATGAGCAGTTCTTC

size: NA
V: TRBV3-1/TRBV3-2
J: TRBJ2-1
D: NA
CDR3: CASSQAGDRYNEQFF
DNA: TGTGCCAGCAGCCAAGCCGGGGATCGCTACAATGAGCAGTTCTTC

size: once
V: TRBV21-1
J: TRBJ1-4
D: NA
CDR3: CASRKGAVPQRLFF
DNA: TGTGCCAGCAGAAAAGGGGCTGTCCCGCAGAGACTGTTTTTT

size: NA
V: TRBV19
J: TRBJ2-7
D: TRBD2
CDR3: CASSWGLAGADEQYF
DNA: TGTGCCAGTAGTTGGGGACTAGCGGGAGCCGACGAGCAGTACTTC

size: once
V: TRBV5-1
J: TRBJ2-2
D: TRBD1
CDR3: CASNRQGDTGELFF
DNA: TGCGCCAGCAACCGACAGGGGGACACCGGGGAGCTGTTTTTT

size: few
V: TRBV5-4
J: TRBJ2-3
D: NA
CDR3: CASSLGPSLSTDTQYF
DNA: TGTGCCAGCAGCTTGGGTCCAAGCTTGAGCACAGATACGCAGTATTTT

size: NA
V: TRBV5-8
J: TRBJ2-2
D: NA
CDR3: CASSLGQLGGTGELFF
DNA: TGTGCCAGCAGCTTGGGACAGCTTGGCGGAACCGGGGAGCTGTTTTTT

size: NA
V: TRBV5-6
J: TRBJ1-2
D: NA
CDR3: CASSFGYYRTGYGYTF
DNA: TGTGCCAGCAGCTTTGGGTACTACAGGACCGGCTATGGCTACACCTTC

size: many
V: TRBV7-9
J: TRBJ2-4
D: NA
CDR3: CASSSREDIQYF
DNA: TGTGCCAGCAGCTCTCGGGAAGACATTCAGTACTTC